This TCR beta chain appears in the sequencing data of a study of OX40 agonist ivuxolimab in advanced cancers. The study's findings and limits: CD4+ and CD8+ T cells in blood underwent clonal expansion by week 6 at 0.1 to 3.0 mg/kg. What antigens the expanded peripheral T cells recognized was never established.

Baseline was the first blood sampling point, followed by cycle 4 day 1 and cycle 7 day 1. About this clone itself: What it binds is not known.

The assay was immunoSEQ multiplex PCR, and TCRdb's table has in-frame clones only and misses some. Seen here are about 70,000 clones, about 91% observed once, and the top ten hold more than 2.5%. The germline V gene encodes CDR1 MNHEY and CDR2 SVGAGI. V was trimmed by 4 bases and J by 2 bases, leaving 5 bases between them. The CDR3 has 12 residues. The sequences come from CD4+ or CD8+ T cells sorted from blood, collected in a trial of the OX40 agonist ivuxolimab. V and J are TRBV6-5 and TRBJ1-2; D gene ambiguous. The clonotype originates from an adult with an advanced solid tumor such as melanoma, head and neck, liver or kidney cancer. The CDR3 here is CASSSGNYGYTF. The CDR3 nucleotides read TGTGCCAGCAGTTCAGGAAACTATGGCTACACCTTC.